This T cell receptor beta chain stems from a study of T cells expressing NK-cell markers. With the 5' RACE reads reprocessed, TCRdb shows one record per CDR3 protein and no DNA. The sample holds 300,000 to 450,000 distinct CDR3 sequences. The clonotype comes from a man aged 18-70 years in good health. Specimen: blood T cells: a sorted CD56 or NKG2C T cell subset, CD4+ or CD8+ T cells, or bulk PBMC T cells (not recorded which).

The CDR3 is CASSEGGETQYF. The rearrangement links TRBV18 to TRBJ2-5; absent DNA, TCRdb's TRBD2 call cannot be checked. Germline CDR1 reads KGHSH; CDR2 reads LQKENI. CDR3 size: 12 residues.